This record covers a single TCR beta chain. Its target is unknown. The sequenced template was cDNA made from the entire isolated RNA. Profiled with immunoSEQ multiplex PCR; TCRdb holds only in-frame clones, not every one. There are around 160,000 clones in the sample; about 50% occur only once, and under 0.5% lies in the top ten. The data were obtained in a study of beta chain features in type 1 diabetes. Study as a whole: The examined sorted cells totaled fewer than 110,000,000 across samples.

The study's findings and limits: Moderate but significant shortening of TCRB CDR3s was recorded in all four CD4+ subsets from Type 1 diabetes patients.

The CDR3 is 15 residues long. With 6 bases removed from V and 3 bases from J, the gap between germline ends came to 18 bases. Germline assignment: CDR1 MNHEY and CDR2 SMNVEV (reference sequence). Purity (above 95%) was reached by all sorted populations. J is TRBJ2-7 and V is TRBV27; D might be TRBD2 (5 bases). The sample taken for sequencing was Tregs from blood. This clonotype was obtained from a man between 18 and 29 years old in good health. The CDR3 bases are TGTGCCAGCAGAACCGTCGGAGGTCTTCACTACGAGCAGTACTTC. It specifies CASRTVGGLHYEQYF.